Given below is one T cell receptor beta chain in context. Its antigen is currently unknown. When replicate PCRs were run on sorted subsets, they used 150 to 250 ng DNA, around 33,000 T cell genomes. Method: immunoSEQ multiplex PCR; TCRdb's copy keeps in-frame clones and lacks some. In the table there are 2 million or so clones, about 95% of which are singletons. This entry belongs to a study of shared clonotypes between healthy human individuals. In the naive CD8 group, cells lacked CD45RO and were positively selected for CCR7, so terminally differentiated effector memory CD45RA+ cells were left out. Study-wide points: Specimens sampled were limited to blood, with tissue repertoires likely differing. Donors were few, which limited the genetic and exposure-history diversity represented. Among the subsets, naive ones generally showed larger estimated richness than memory ones.

Material: naive CD8+ T cells sorted from blood. This clonotype originated in a man aged 18 to 30 in good health.

CDR3 bases: TGCGCCACACGACTAGCGGGGACCTACGAGCAGTACTTC. Its protein product is CATRLAGTYEQYF. The chain has TRBV5-1 and TRBJ2-7; 11 positions agree with TRBD2. This CDR3 is 13 amino acids long. The V gene's germline CDR1 is SGHRS and CDR2 YFSETQ. V was clipped by 9 bases and J by 2 bases; unmatched bases: 4.